A single sample gave rise to the 20 T cell receptor beta chains below, sequenced in a study of tumor-infiltrating lymphocytes in primary liver carcinoma. The template, about 500 ng total RNA, yielded TCR beta cDNA made with a constant-region primer. Three-round nested multiplex PCR performed with slightly modified ARM-PCR produced the TCR beta libraries. The first two PCR rounds used TRBV1-TRBV30 forward primers with a C-beta reverse primer, roughly 10 cycles each. Using its own MiXCR run on the multiplex PCR reads, TCRdb lists one record per CDR3 protein. There are around 99,000 distinct CDR3 sequences in the sample; approximately 72% occur only once, and 27% lies in the top ten. Co-extraction yielded RNA and DNA from roughly 20-30 mg of unsorted bulk tissue. The source material was tumor-adjacent normal liver tissue. The receptors stem from a man in his forties with primary liver carcinoma and hepatitis B virus infection.

The chain combines TRBV29-1 with TRBJ2-1, with D perhaps TRBD1 (5 bases). The V end was cut by 3 bases, the J end by 2 bases, with 14 bases between. The CDR3 consists of 15 residues. Germline loops: CDR1 SQVTM, CDR2 ANQGSEA. The DNA of the CDR3 is TGCAGCGTTGACAGACAGTCCGGCCCCTACAATGAGCAGTTCTTC. Translating it yields CSVDRQSGPYNEQFF.

On this clonotype itself: One end of the junction fails to match germline, which may point to a read error. This sequence joins TRBV29-1 and TRBJ1-1; D remains unclear. The germline gives CDR1 SQVTM, CDR2 ANQGSEA. This CDR3 region has 13 residues. The DNA for the CDR3 is TGCAGCGCGACATGGAGCATGAACATTGAAGCTTTCTTT. Translating gives CSATWSMNIEAFF.

Note on this clonotype: A junction end diverges from the germline sequence, so it may reflect a read error. This chain links TRBV6-1 with TRBJ1-1; D is unclear. CDR1 is MNHNS and CDR2 is SASEGT in the germline V gene. The CDR3 consists of 14 residues. In nucleotides, the CDR3 is TGTGCCAGCAGTCTACAGTGGGCGAGAACTGAAGCTATCTTT. Translated: CASSLQWARTEAIF.

The V gene is TRBV5-4, the J gene TRBJ1-2, with D possibly TRBD1 on 5 matching bases. This CDR3 is 14 amino acids long. Germline lookup yields CDR1 SGHNT and CDR2 YYREEE (reference sequence). V was pared by 0 bases and J by 4 bases, with 10 bases between. The CDR3 sequence is CASSLEGAIYGYTF. CDR3 in DNA: TGTGCCAGCAGCTTGGAAGGGGCCATCTATGGCTACACCTTC.

This sequence joins TRBV28 and TRBJ2-7, with D possibly being TRBD2 (6 bases). The CDR3 contains 13 residues. V was cut by 3 bases and J by 8 bases, with 14 bases left in between. Germline CDR1 MDHEN, CDR2 SYDVKM. The CDR3 reads CASSLGTAGKQYF. CDR3 nucleotide sequence: TGTGCCAGCAGTTTGGGAACGGCGGGAAAGCAGTACTTC.

The J gene is TRBJ1-2, the V gene TRBV29-1; D is uncertain. Germline V gene lookup returns CDR1 SQVTM and CDR2 ANQGSEA. Trimming shortened V by 5 bases and J by 4 bases, and 17 bases separated the two germline ends. The CDR3 runs to 14 residues. CDR3 sequence (DNA): TGCAGCGTTTCCGACCATTGGATAGGCTATGGCTACACCTTC. This gives the protein CSVSDHWIGYGYTF.

This clonotype was detected only a few times. The chain recombines TRBV28 with TRBJ2-5; TRBD1 might be the D (6 bases). Per germline, CDR1 MDHEN and CDR2 SYDVKM. The V gene lost 5 bases and the J gene lost 3 bases, with 16 bases spanning the gap. The CDR3 is 15 amino acids. The CDR3 DNA sequence: TGTGCCAGCAGTCTCTCAACCCGGGACAAAGAGACCCAGTACTTC. Its translation: CASSLSTRDKETQYF.

The V and J genes are TRBV6-5 and TRBJ2-6, with 8 bases matching TRBD1. The J segment lost 2 bases and the V segment lost 6 bases, leaving 12 bases of the junction unmatched. The CDR3 covers 18 residues. Germline CDR1 reads MNHEY; CDR2 reads SVGAGI. The CDR3, as DNA: TGTGCCAGCAGGGGGTTTGGACAGGGAGGCGCTGGGGCCAACGTCCTGACTTTC. Its protein is CASRGFGQGGAGANVLTF.

The rearrangement uses TRBV20-1 and TRBJ1-6; tentative D call: TRBD1 (5 bases). The CDR3 has 16 residues. In germline, CDR1 is DFQATT, CDR2 SNEGSKA (reference sequence). Trimming took 0 bases from V and 6 from J, leaving 15 bases between them. CDR3 in amino acids: CSARDWTQGINSPLHF. The DNA of the CDR3 is TGCAGTGCTAGAGATTGGACCCAGGGAATTAATTCACCCCTCCACTTT.

About this clonotype: A much larger clone lies one base from this, so it may be a read error. The chain uses TRBV28 and TRBJ2-3, with D possibly TRBD2 on 5 matching bases. This CDR3 has 15 amino acids. Germline V CDR1 and CDR2: MDHEN, SYDVKM. Trimming pared 5 bases from V and 3 bases from J, leaving 15 bases between. CDR3 amino acids: CASSLEVGETDTQYF. The DNA for the CDR3 is TGTGCCAGCAGTCTAGAAGTGGGAGAAACAGATACGCAGTATTTT.

This clonotype was seen a handful of times. At one of its ends the junction is not consistent with the germline gene, which may arise from a read error. In DNA form, the CDR3 reads TGCACCAGCAGCCAAGAGTGGGTAGCGGGGACTAGCACAGATACGCAGTATTTT. Its protein product is CTSSQEWVAGTSTDTQYF. The chain combines TRBV4-1 with TRBJ2-3; the match to TRBD2 covers 8 bases. This CDR3 contains 18 residues. The germline V gene encodes CDR1 MGHRA and CDR2 YSYEKL.

In this sample, this clonotype turned up many times. The CDR3 here is CASSGGGLAEGETQYF. CDR3 nucleotide sequence: TGTGCCAGCTCCGGGGGGGGACTAGCGGAAGGGGAGACCCAGTACTTC. The chain combines TRBV6-6 with TRBJ2-5, with 11 bases that match TRBD2. The germline V gene has CDR1 MNHNY and CDR2 SVGAGI (reference sequence). The CDR3 runs 16 residues. V was pared by 8 bases and J by 5 bases, with 13 bases of the junction left unmatched.

This sequence joins TRBV11-2 and TRBJ2-7; D is possibly TRBD1 (5 bases). The CDR3 loop spans 14 amino acids. Looked up from germline, CDR1 is SGHAT and CDR2 is FQNNGV. V was clipped by 2 bases and J by 10 bases, with 18 bases between them. CDR3 in DNA: TGTGCCAGCAGCTTAACTGACAGTGCCTACAAACAGTACTTC. Amino acid sequence: CASSLTDSAYKQYF.

Regarding this clonotype: One end of the junction fails to match germline, which may point to a read error. The chain employs TRBV4-2 and TRBJ2-7, with 8 positions matching TRBD2. The CDR3 has 15 residues. CDR1 and CDR2 (germline): LGHNA, YNFKEQ. The CDR3 protein is CASSLASGSGYEQHF. CDR3 bases: TGTGCCAGCAGCCTGGCCAGCGGGAGCGGCTACGAGCAGCACTTC.

The rearrangement uses TRBV12-3 or TRBV12-4 and TRBJ1-1; perhaps TRBD1 as D (6 bases). The CDR3 extends over 14 amino acids. Trimming removed 5 bases from V and 6 bases from J, with 16 bases in between. The CDR3 protein is CASSPKQGNAEAFF. The DNA for the CDR3 is TGTGCCAGCAGTCCGAAACAGGGAAACGCTGAAGCTTTCTTT.

The chain uses TRBV30 and TRBJ2-1; D is perhaps TRBD2 (6 bases). Germline CDR1 reads GTSNPN; CDR2 reads SVGIG (reference sequence). V shed 5 bases and J shed 5 bases, with 19 bases lying between them. The length of the CDR3 is 15 residues. CDR3 loop: CAWASARTTNNEQFF. The CDR3 DNA reads TGTGCCTGGGCAAGTGCCAGGACTACAAACAATGAGCAGTTCTTC.

As regards this clonotype: A much larger clonotype is one base distant, so this may be a read error. V is TRBV7-8 and J is TRBJ1-3; possible D gene TRBD1, 5 bases. Germline V gene data show CDR1 as SGHVS and CDR2 as FQNEAQ. This CDR3 is 13 amino acids long. The DNA of the CDR3 is TGTGCCAGCAGCTTAGGTCCCACTGAGGGGCCCGATTTT. Its protein product is CASSLGPTEGPDF. The variable domain in full, completed from reference TRBV7-8 and TRBJ1-3, reads GAGVSQSPRYKVAKRGQDVALRCDPISGHVSLFWYQQALGQGPEFLTYFQNEAQLDKSGLPSDRFFAERPEGSVSTLKIQRTQQEDSAVYLCASSLGPTEGPDFGEGSWLTVV.

The chain employs TRBV6-1 and TRBJ2-7, with D perhaps matching TRBD1 (5 bases). The V end lost 11 bases, the J end lost 5 bases, and 19 bases lay between the germline ends. Germline V gene data show CDR1 as MNHNS and CDR2 as SASEGT. There are 13 residues in the CDR3. CDR3 amino acids: CADSDPSGNEQYF. Here the CDR3 DNA reads TGTGCCGACAGTGACCCCTCAGGGAACGAGCAGTACTTC.

A remark on this clonotype: A much larger clone lies a single base off, so this may be a read error. J is TRBJ2-2 and V is TRBV12-3 or TRBV12-4; a weak D match, TRBD1 (6 bases). The CDR3 loop spans 14 amino acids. Trimming shortened V by 10 bases and J by 6 bases, and 18 bases separated the two germline ends. In nucleotides, the CDR3 is TGTGCCAACATGAAGACAGGCATTCCCGGGGAGCTGTTTTTT. This gives the protein CANMKTGIPGELFF.

About this clonotype itself: The junction shows a germline mismatch at one end, possibly a read error. V is TRBV2 and J is TRBJ2-3; D is uncertain. Germline V gene lookup returns CDR1 SNHLY and CDR2 FYNNEI. This CDR3 is 16 amino acids long. CDR3 coding DNA: TGTGCCAGTAGTGAAAAAGTTATTGCTAGCACAGATACGCAGTATTTT. It codes for CASSEKVIASTDTQYF.